A selection of T cell receptor beta chains follows, all from one sample in a study of T cells in localized non-small cell lung cancer. This table comes from immunoSEQ multiplex PCR, and its TCRdb copy is limited to in-frame clones, with some not included. The sample consists of 35,000 or so clones, roughly 85% of them appearing once. The material sequenced was peripheral blood, taken before any cancer treatment. All receptors come from a woman aged 40-69 years with stage I lung adenocarcinoma. The CDR3 runs from the conserved cysteine through the conserved F or W. A clone size is listed for some rows: how often the clone was seen (once, few, many), or a class if it is expanded.

v_call	clone_size	j_call	cdr3_aa
TRBV6-6	.	TRBJ1-4	CASSGRVGGEKLFF
TRBV30	.	TRBJ2-3	CAWSLLAGSTDTQYF
TRBV6-6	.	TRBJ2-4	CASIHRDWKNIQYF
TRBV7-2	medium-sized	TRBJ2-5	CASSLEGLWIRETQYF
TRBV2	.	TRBJ1-1	CASSTDTNTEAFF
TRBV5-1	.	TRBJ1-1	CASSLTTANTEAFF
TRBV11-3	.	TRBJ1-3	CASSLTGAGNTIYF
TRBV2	.	TRBJ2-2	CATRQRTLNTGELFF
TRBV11-3	.	TRBJ2-1	CASSWIVRDEQFF
TRBV21-1	.	TRBJ1-5	CASSKQVGCRDGLNQPQHF
TRBV6-5	once	TRBJ1-2	CASRGSNYGYTF
TRBV19	.	TRBJ2-6	CASTPRGQNSGANVLTF
TRBV18	.	TRBJ1-3	CASSPRVGNSGNTIYF
TRBV6-1	once	TRBJ1-5	CASSEDGFQPQHF
TRBV4-1	once	TRBJ1-5	CASGHGTPQHF
TRBV29-1	.	TRBJ2-5	CSATDNQETQYF
TRBV5-4	.	TRBJ1-1	CASSLRQVDESFF
TRBV18	.	TRBJ1-4	CASSPQGMTNNIEKLFF
TRBV6-5	.	TRBJ1-5	CASSPGRGNWPQHF
TRBV5-1	once	TRBJ1-4	CASSLGQGATNEKLFF
TRBV7-9	.	TRBJ2-1	CASSLGGGEQFF
TRBV5-5	.	TRBJ2-5	CASSFGQIQETQYF
TRBV11-3	once	TRBJ2-5	CASSPETSGAETQYF
TRBV9	.	TRBJ1-2	CASSRQTTNYGYTF
TRBV28	once	TRBJ2-3	CASSFLPRQGNTDTQYF
TRBV5-4	.	TRBJ2-3	CASSPGHPTDTQYF